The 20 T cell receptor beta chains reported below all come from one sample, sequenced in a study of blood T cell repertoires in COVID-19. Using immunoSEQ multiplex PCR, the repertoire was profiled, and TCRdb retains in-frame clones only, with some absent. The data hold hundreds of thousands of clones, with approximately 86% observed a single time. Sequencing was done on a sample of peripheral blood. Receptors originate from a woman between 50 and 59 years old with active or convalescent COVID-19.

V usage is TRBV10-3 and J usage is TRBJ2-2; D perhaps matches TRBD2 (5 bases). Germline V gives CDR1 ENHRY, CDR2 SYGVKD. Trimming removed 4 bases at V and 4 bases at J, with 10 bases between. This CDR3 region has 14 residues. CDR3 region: CAISARGATGELFF. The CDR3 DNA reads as TGTGCCATCAGTGCCCGGGGTGCCACCGGGGAGCTGTTTTTT.

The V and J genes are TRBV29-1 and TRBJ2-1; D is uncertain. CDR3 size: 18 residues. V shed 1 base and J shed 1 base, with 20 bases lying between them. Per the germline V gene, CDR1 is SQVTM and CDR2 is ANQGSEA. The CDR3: CSVEGVGFSSPSYNEQFF. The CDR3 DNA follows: TGCAGCGTTGAAGGGGTCGGGTTCTCTTCCCCTTCCTACAATGAGCAGTTCTTC.

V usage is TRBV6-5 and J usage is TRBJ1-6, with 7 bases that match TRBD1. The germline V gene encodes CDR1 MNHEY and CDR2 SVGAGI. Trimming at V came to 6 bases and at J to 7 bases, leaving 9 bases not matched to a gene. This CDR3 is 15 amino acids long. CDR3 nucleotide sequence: TGTGCCAGCAGATACAGGGGCGCCGACAATTCACCCCTCCACTTT. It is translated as CASRYRGADNSPLHF.

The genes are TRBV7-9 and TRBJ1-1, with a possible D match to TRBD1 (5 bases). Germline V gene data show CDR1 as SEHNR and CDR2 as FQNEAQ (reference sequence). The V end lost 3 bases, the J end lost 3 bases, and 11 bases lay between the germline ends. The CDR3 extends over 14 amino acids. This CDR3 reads CASSFEGRDTEAFF. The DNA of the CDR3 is TGTGCCAGCAGCTTTGAGGGGAGGGACACTGAAGCTTTCTTT.

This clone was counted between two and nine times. CDR3 nucleotide sequence: TGTGCCAGCAGTTTCCCTTCTACCCCCGGCTACACCTTC. Protein product: CASSFPSTPGYTF. This rearrangement joins TRBV12-3 or TRBV12-4 to TRBJ1-2, with D hard to call. This CDR3 has 13 amino acids. Trimming removed 3 bases from V and 8 bases from J, with 13 bases in between.

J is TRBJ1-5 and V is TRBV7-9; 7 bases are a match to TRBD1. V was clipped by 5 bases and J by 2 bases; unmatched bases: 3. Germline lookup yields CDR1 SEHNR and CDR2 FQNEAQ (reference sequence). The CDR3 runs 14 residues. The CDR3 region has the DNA TGTGCCAGCAGCGCAGGGACAGGCAATCAGCCCCAGCATTTT. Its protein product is CASSAGTGNQPQHF.

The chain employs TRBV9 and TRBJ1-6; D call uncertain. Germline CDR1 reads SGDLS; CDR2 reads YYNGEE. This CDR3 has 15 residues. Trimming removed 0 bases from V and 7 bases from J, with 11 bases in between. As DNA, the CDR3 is TGTGCCAGCAGCGTAGGAAGTGGAGGAAATTCACCCCTCCACTTT. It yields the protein CASSVGSGGNSPLHF.

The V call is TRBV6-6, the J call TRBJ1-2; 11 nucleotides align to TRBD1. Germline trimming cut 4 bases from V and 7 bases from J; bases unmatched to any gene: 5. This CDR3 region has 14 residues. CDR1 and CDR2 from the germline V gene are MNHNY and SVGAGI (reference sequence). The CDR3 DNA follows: TGTGCCAGCAGTTCGGACAGGGGGCTGGGTGGCTACACCTTC. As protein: CASSSDRGLGGYTF.

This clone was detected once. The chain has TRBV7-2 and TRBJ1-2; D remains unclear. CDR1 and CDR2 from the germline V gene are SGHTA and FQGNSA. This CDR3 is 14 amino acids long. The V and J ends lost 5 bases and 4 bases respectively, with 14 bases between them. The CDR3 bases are TGTGCCAGCAGCCATAGGAGGACTGCCTATGGCTACACCTTC. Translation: CASSHRRTAYGYTF.

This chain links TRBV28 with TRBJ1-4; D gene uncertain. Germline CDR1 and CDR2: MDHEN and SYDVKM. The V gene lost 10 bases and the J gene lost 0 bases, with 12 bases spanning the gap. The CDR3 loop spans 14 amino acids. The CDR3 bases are TGTGCCACCAGCTGGGCCTCAACTAATGAAAAACTGTTTTTT. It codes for CATSWASTNEKLFF. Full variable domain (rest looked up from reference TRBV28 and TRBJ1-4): DVKVTQSSRYLVKRTGEKVFLECVQDMDHENMFWYRQDPGLGLRLIYFSYDVKMKEKGDIPEGYSVSREKKERFSLILESASTNQTSMYLCATSWASTNEKLFFGSGTQLSVL.

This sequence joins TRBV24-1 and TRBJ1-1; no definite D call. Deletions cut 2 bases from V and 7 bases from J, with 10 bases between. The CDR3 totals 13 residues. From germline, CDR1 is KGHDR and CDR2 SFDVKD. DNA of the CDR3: TGTGCCACCAGTGATTACCAGTACAGTGAAGCTTTCTTT. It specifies CATSDYQYSEAFF.

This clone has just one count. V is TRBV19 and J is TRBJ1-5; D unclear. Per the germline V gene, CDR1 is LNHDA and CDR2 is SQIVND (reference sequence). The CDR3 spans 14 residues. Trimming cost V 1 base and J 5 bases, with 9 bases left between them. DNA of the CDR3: TGTGCCAGTAGTATAGTGCCGAGCGATCAGCCCCAGCATTTT. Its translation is CASSIVPSDQPQHF. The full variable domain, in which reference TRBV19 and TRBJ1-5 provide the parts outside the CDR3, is DGGITQSPKYLFRKEGQNVTLSCEQNLNHDAMYWYRQDPGQGLRLIYYSQIVNDFQKGDIAEGYSVSREKKESFPLTVTSAQKNPTAFYLCASSIVPSDQPQHFGDGTRLSIL.

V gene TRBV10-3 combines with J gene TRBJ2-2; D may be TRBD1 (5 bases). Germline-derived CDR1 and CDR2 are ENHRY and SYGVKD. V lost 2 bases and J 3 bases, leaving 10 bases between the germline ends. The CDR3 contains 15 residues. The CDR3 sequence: CAISETGSYTGELFF. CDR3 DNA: TGTGCCATCAGTGAGACAGGCAGCTACACCGGGGAGCTGTTTTTT.

For the CDR3, the DNA is TGTGCCAGCAGTTTACAGTACGGGGAGCTGTTTTTT. It specifies CASSLQYGELFF. The chain is built from TRBV28 and TRBJ2-2; D ambiguous. Trimming stripped 2 bases from V and 7 bases from J, with 5 bases between. The CDR3 spans 12 residues. Germline CDR1 is MDHEN and CDR2 is SYDVKM. The variable domain in full, with the rest retrieved from reference TRBV28 and TRBJ2-2, is DVKVTQSSRYLVKRTGEKVFLECVQDMDHENMFWYRQDPGLGLRLIYFSYDVKMKEKGDIPEGYSVSREKKERFSLILESASTNQTSMYLCASSLQYGELFFGEGSRLTVL.

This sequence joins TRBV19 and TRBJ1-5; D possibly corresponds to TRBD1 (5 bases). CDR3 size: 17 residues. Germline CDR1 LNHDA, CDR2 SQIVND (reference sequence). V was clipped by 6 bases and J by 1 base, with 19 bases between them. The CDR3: CASRLKIGQGSNQPQHF. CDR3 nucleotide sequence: TGTGCCAGTAGACTAAAAATCGGGCAGGGAAGCAATCAGCCCCAGCATTTT.

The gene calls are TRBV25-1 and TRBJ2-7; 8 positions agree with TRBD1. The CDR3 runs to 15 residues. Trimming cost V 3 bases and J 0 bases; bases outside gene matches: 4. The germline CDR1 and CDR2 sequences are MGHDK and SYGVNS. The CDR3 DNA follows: TGTGCCAGCAGTGATGGGGACAGGAGCTCCTACGAGCAGTACTTC. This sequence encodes CASSDGDRSSYEQYF.

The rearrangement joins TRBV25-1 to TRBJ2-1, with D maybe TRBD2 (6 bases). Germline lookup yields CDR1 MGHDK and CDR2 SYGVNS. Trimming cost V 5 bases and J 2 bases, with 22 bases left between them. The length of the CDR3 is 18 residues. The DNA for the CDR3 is TGTGCCAGCAGTTCCTTTAGCGGCGGCCGGCTCACCTACAATGAGCAGTTCTTC. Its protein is CASSSFSGGRLTYNEQFF.

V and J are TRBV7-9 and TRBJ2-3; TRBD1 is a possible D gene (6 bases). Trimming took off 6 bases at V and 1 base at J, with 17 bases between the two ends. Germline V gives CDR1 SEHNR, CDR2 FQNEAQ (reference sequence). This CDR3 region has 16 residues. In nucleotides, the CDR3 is TGTGCCAGCAGATGGGGAGCAGGGGCGGGCACAGATACGCAGTATTTT. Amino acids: CASRWGAGAGTDTQYF.

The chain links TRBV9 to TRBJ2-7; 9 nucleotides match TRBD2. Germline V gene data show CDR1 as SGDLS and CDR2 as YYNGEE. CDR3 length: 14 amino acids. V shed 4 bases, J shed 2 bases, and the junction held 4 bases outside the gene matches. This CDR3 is CASSPTSGAYEQYF. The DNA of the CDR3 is TGTGCCAGCAGCCCGACTAGCGGCGCCTACGAGCAGTACTTC.

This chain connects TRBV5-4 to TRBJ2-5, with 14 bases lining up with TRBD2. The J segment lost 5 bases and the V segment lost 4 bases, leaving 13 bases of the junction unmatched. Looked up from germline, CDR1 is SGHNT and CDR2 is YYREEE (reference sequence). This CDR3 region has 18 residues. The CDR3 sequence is CASSHPGLAGVGRETQYF. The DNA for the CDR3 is TGTGCCAGCAGCCATCCGGGACTAGCGGGAGTTGGCCGGGAGACCCAGTACTTC.